The 24 T cell receptor beta chains given below trace back to one sample, sequenced in a study of OX40 agonist ivuxolimab in advanced cancers. TCRdb's table, derived via immunoSEQ multiplex PCR, lists solely in-frame clones and lacks some. The sample gives 35,000 to 45,000 clones, 65% to 90% of which show up once; 12% is in the top ten. The sequences come from CD4+ or CD8+ T cells sorted from blood, collected in a trial of the OX40 agonist ivuxolimab. These receptors all come from an adult with an advanced solid tumor such as melanoma, head and neck, liver or kidney cancer.

V gene TRBV6-1 combines with J gene TRBJ1-2; 10 bases agree with TRBD1. V shed 4 bases, J shed 5 bases, and the junction held 7 bases outside the gene matches. CDR1 MNHNS and CDR2 SASEGT come from the germline V gene. CDR3 size: 15 residues. CDR3 sequence reads: CASSGFGQGGYGYTF. CDR3 bases: TGTGCCAGCAGTGGTTTTGGACAGGGGGGATATGGCTACACCTTC.

V gene TRBV2 combines with J gene TRBJ1-2; 8 bases map to TRBD1. This CDR3 has 14 residues. V lost 8 bases, J lost 3 bases, and 8 bases stayed unmatched. The germline CDR1 and CDR2 sequences are SNHLY and FYNNEI. In nucleotides, the CDR3 is TGTGCCAGCGTCCGGGACAGGAGGGACTATGGCTACACCTTC. Residues: CASVRDRRDYGYTF.

The chain is built from TRBV4-3 and TRBJ2-2; D call uncertain. Germline V gives CDR1 LGHNA, CDR2 YSLEER. V lost 2 bases and J 3 bases, leaving 10 bases between the germline ends. This CDR3 has 15 amino acids. The CDR3 spells CASSQSGPDTGELFF. In DNA, the CDR3 is TGCGCCAGCAGCCAATCCGGGCCTGACACCGGGGAGCTGTTTTTT.

The rearrangement uses TRBV9 and TRBJ2-5, with 10 bases matching TRBD2. The CDR3 spans 15 residues. J lost 8 bases, V lost 3 bases, and 10 bases had no gene match. CDR1 is SGDLS and CDR2 is YYNGEE in the germline V gene. The CDR3 here is CASSADPSGGETQYF. CDR3 in DNA: TGTGCCAGCAGCGCAGATCCTAGCGGGGGTGAAACCCAGTACTTC.

This chain uses TRBV5-4 with TRBJ1-1; 7 nucleotides match TRBD1. Germline V CDR1 and CDR2: SGHNT, YYREEE (reference sequence). The CDR3 extends over 15 amino acids. The junction had 4 bases not matched to a gene; V was cut back by 0 bases and J by 2 bases. Written as DNA, the CDR3 is TGTGCCAGCAGCTTGGCACAGGGGCTTAACACTGAAGCTTTCTTT. Translating gives CASSLAQGLNTEAFF.

This clone was observed a single time. The chain couples TRBV19 to TRBJ2-5; D is possibly TRBD1 or TRBD2 (5 bases each). The ends were cut back, 4 bases at V and 5 bases at J, with 11 bases in the middle. This CDR3 is built from 13 residues. The germline gives CDR1 LNHDA, CDR2 SQIVND (reference sequence). CDR3 DNA sequence: TGTGCCAGTAGTACGGGACCTGGGGAGACCCAGTACTTC. It yields the protein CASSTGPGETQYF. The entire variable domain, with the rest obtained from reference TRBV19 and TRBJ2-5, is as follows: DGGITQSPKYLFRKEGQNVTLSCEQNLNHDAMYWYRQDPGQGLRLIYYSQIVNDFQKGDIAEGYSVSREKKESFPLTVTSAQKNPTAFYLCASSTGPGETQYFGPGTRLLVL.

The rearrangement links TRBV7-9 to TRBJ1-6; 7 bases align to TRBD1. The CDR3 contains 17 residues. J lost 7 bases, V lost 5 bases, and 14 bases had no gene match. The germline CDR1 and CDR2 sequences are SEHNR and FQNEAQ (reference sequence). The CDR3 spells CASSPNSPGQINSPLHF. The CDR3 DNA reads TGTGCCAGCAGCCCAAATTCGCCGGGACAGATCAATTCACCCCTCCACTTT.

V and J are TRBV6-6 and TRBJ2-7, with 11 positions matching TRBD2. Germline loops: CDR1 MNHNY, CDR2 SVGAGI (reference sequence). The CDR3 runs 15 residues. After removal of 0 bases from V and 3 bases from J, the junction contained 1 base not matched to a gene. For the CDR3, the DNA is TGTGCCAGCAGTTACTCACTAGCGGGAGTCTACGAGCAGTACTTC. This sequence encodes CASSYSLAGVYEQYF.

This chain uses TRBV19 with TRBJ1-1; TRBD1 matches 10 bases. Germline CDR1 reads LNHDA; CDR2 reads SQIVND (reference sequence). The V segment lost 1 base and the J segment 4 bases; nucleotides outside the gene matches: 0. The CDR3 spans 14 residues. The CDR3 loop reads CASSIGTGGTEAFF. CDR3 nucleotides: TGTGCCAGTAGTATAGGGACAGGGGGCACTGAAGCTTTCTTT.

This clone has a single count. This rearrangement joins TRBV18 to TRBJ2-3, with 10 bases aligning to TRBD2. Germline V gene sequence: CDR1 KGHSH, CDR2 LQKENI. The CDR3 extends over 15 amino acids. V trimming: 3 bases; J trimming: 3 bases; junction bases outside the gene matches: 3. The CDR3 DNA is TGTGCCAGCTCACCCCTAGCGGGAGAAACAGATACGCAGTATTTT. As protein: CASSPLAGETDTQYF.

J is TRBJ1-2 and V is TRBV2; D gene ambiguous. Per the germline V gene, CDR1 is SNHLY and CDR2 is FYNNEI. Trimming left V 3 bases short and J 6 bases short, with 11 bases between. CDR3 length equals 13 residues. As DNA, the CDR3 is TGTGCCAGCAGTGACAAAAGGAAAAATGGCTACACCTTC. Translated, it gives CASSDKRKNGYTF.

The chain links TRBV7-9 to TRBJ2-3, with 10 bases identical to TRBD2. This CDR3 comprises 17 residues. V trimming: 5 bases; J trimming: 6 bases; junction bases outside the gene matches: 14. CDR1 and CDR2 (germline): SEHNR, FQNEAQ (reference sequence). The CDR3 protein is CASSRGLAAPHSDTQYF. DNA for the CDR3: TGTGCCAGCAGCCGAGGACTAGCGGCTCCCCATTCTGATACGCAGTATTTT. Supplemented by reference TRBV7-9 and TRBJ2-3, the full variable domain reads DTGVSQNPRHKITKRGQNVTFRCDPISEHNRLYWYRQTLGQGPEFLTYFQNEAQLEKSRLLSDRFSAERPKGSFSTLEIQRTEQGDSAMYLCASSRGLAAPHSDTQYFGPGTRLTVL.

The genes are TRBV27 and TRBJ1-2; TRBD1 aligns across 7 bases. The CDR3 totals 14 residues. After removal of 6 bases from V and 0 bases from J, the junction contained 4 bases not matched to a gene. CDR1 and CDR2 from the germline V gene are MNHEY and SMNVEV (reference sequence). CDR3 region: CASRTGSANYGYTF. The CDR3 coding sequence is TGTGCCAGCAGGACAGGGTCAGCTAACTATGGCTACACCTTC.

The V and J genes are TRBV15 and TRBJ2-1; no reliable D call. There are 15 residues in the CDR3. Trimming pared 0 bases from V and 3 bases from J, leaving 9 bases between. From germline, CDR1 is LNHNV and CDR2 YYDKDF (reference sequence). CDR3 nucleotide sequence: TGTGCCACCAGCAGAGATGGGAACAGCTACAATGAGCAGTTCTTC. Translating it yields CATSRDGNSYNEQFF. Drawing the rest from reference TRBV15 and TRBJ2-1, the complete variable domain is DAMVIQNPRYQVTQFGKPVTLSCSQTLNHNVMYWYQQKSSQAPKLLFHYYDKDFNNEADTPDNFQSRRPNTSFCFLDIRSPGLGDTAMYLCATSRDGNSYNEQFFGPGTRLTVL.

The chain carries TRBV4-2 and TRBJ1-2; TRBD1 might be the D (5 bases). CDR3 size: 16 residues. V was clipped by 0 bases and J by 6 bases, with 17 bases between them. Germline loops: CDR1 LGHNA, CDR2 YNFKEQ. The CDR3 nucleotides are TGTGCCAGCAGCCAAGATGAGGGCCTTAGGGGCGATGGCTACACCTTC. Translated, it gives CASSQDEGLRGDGYTF.

This clone qualifies as medium-sized (0.01 to 0.1%). The chain couples TRBV7-9 to TRBJ2-5; possibly TRBD1 for D (6 bases). V dropped 6 bases and J dropped 2 bases, with 13 bases sitting between them. This CDR3 region has 14 residues. CDR1 is SEHNR, CDR2 FQNEAQ, per germline (reference sequence). This CDR3 reads CASRADRPQETQYF. CDR3 in DNA: TGTGCCAGCAGAGCAGACAGGCCACAAGAGACCCAGTACTTC.

The chain links TRBV6-5 to TRBJ2-7, with unresolved D. The CDR3 length is 13 residues. In germline, CDR1 is MNHEY, CDR2 SVGAGI. V shed 2 bases and J shed 2 bases, with 7 bases lying between them. CDR3 in DNA: TGTGCCAGCAGTTACCGGAAAGCCTACGAGCAGTACTTC. Amino acids: CASSYRKAYEQYF.

The chain is built from TRBV7-2 and TRBJ1-3; 9 bases are shared with TRBD1. Germline-derived CDR1 and CDR2 are SGHTA and FQGNSA. The CDR3 runs to 17 residues. Trimming cost V 0 bases and J 3 bases; bases outside gene matches: 6. CDR3 residues: CASSLARHRGLGNTIYF. CDR3 DNA: TGTGCCAGCAGCTTAGCGCGTCACAGGGGGCTTGGAAACACCATATATTTT.

The chain has TRBV7-9 and TRBJ2-3; D might be TRBD1 or TRBD2, each matching 5 bases. Germline V gives CDR1 SEHNR, CDR2 FQNEAQ (reference sequence). The V and J ends lost 2 bases and 9 bases respectively, with 18 bases between them. The CDR3 is 15 residues long. DNA for the CDR3: TGTGCCAGCAGCTTACGGCAGGGACGGAATATCACGCAGTATTTT. Amino acid sequence: CASSLRQGRNITQYF.

This chain links TRBV9 with TRBJ2-3; TRBD2 agrees at 13 bases. The germline V gene encodes CDR1 SGDLS and CDR2 YYNGEE. CDR3 length equals 16 residues. J was trimmed by 4 bases and V by 3 bases; bases with no gene match: 5. The CDR3 region has the DNA TGTGCCAGCAGCGGGGAACTAGCGGGAGGGCCAGATACGCAGTATTTT. Translated, it gives CASSGELAGGPDTQYF.

The V and J genes are TRBV5-4 and TRBJ2-7; TRBD1 might be the D (6 bases). The V end was cut by 2 bases, the J end by 2 bases, with 14 bases between. Germline CDR1 is SGHNT and CDR2 is YYREEE (reference sequence). This CDR3 region has 15 residues. CDR3 coding DNA: TGTGCCAGCAGCTTTTGGGGGCCGACGGCCTACGAGCAGTACTTC. It specifies CASSFWGPTAYEQYF. The whole variable domain, remainder taken from reference TRBV5-4 and TRBJ2-7, is ETGVTQSPTHLIKTRGQQVTLRCSSQSGHNTVSWYQQALGQGPQFIFQYYREEENGRGNFPPRFSGLQFPNYSSELNVNALELDDSALYLCASSFWGPTAYEQYFGPGTRLTVT.

This rearrangement joins TRBV6-5 to TRBJ1-2; a possible D gene is TRBD1 (6 bases). The CDR3 runs to 14 residues. The germline CDR1 and CDR2 sequences are MNHEY and SVGAGI. Trimming took 10 bases from V and 7 from J, leaving 22 bases between them. CDR3 in amino acids: CATLKDRGEIGYTF. CDR3 DNA sequence: TGTGCCACCCTTAAGGACAGAGGCGAAATTGGCTACACCTTC.

The chain couples TRBV10-3 to TRBJ2-7, with a weak D call TRBD1 (6 bases). CDR3 length: 14 amino acids. V dropped 3 bases and J dropped 1 base, with 10 bases sitting between them. The V gene's germline CDR1 is ENHRY and CDR2 SYGVKD. The CDR3 DNA follows: TGTGCCATCAGTGACAGGGGCGGGTCCTACGAGCAGTACTTC. Its translation: CAISDRGGSYEQYF.

The gene calls are TRBV7-6 and TRBJ2-2, with 8 bases that match TRBD1. With 5 bases clipped from V and 9 bases from J, the junction kept 5 bases outside the gene matches. Germline lookup yields CDR1 SGHVS and CDR2 FNYEAQ. This CDR3 has 13 amino acids. The CDR3, as DNA: TGTGCCAGCAGCGCCAGGGGGCCGAGGGAGCTGTTTTTT. Translation: CASSARGPRELFF.